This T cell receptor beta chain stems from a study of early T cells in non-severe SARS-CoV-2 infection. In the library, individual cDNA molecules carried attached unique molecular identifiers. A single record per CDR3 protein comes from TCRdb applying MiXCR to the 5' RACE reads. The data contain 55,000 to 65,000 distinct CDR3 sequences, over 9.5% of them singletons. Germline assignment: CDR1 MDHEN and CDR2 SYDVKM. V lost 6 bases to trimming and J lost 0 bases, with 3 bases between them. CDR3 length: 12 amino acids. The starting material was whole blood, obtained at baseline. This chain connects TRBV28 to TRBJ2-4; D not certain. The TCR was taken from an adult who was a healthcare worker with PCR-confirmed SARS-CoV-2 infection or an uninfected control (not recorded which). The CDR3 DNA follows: TGTGCCAGCAGCCTAGCCAAAAACATTCAGTACTTC. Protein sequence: CASSLAKNIQYF.